This T cell receptor (beta chain) was sequenced during a study of T cell responses to AZD1222 COVID-19 vaccine. Assay used: immunoSEQ multiplex PCR; TCRdb lists only in-frame clones, some missing. Here the sample spans 100,000 or so clones, 88% being singletons. The CDR3 covers 13 residues. Germline CDR1 is SGHAT and CDR2 is FQDESV (reference sequence). The V and J ends lost 4 bases and 2 bases respectively, with 8 bases between them. The rearrangement links TRBV11-1 to TRBJ1-1; D not certain. This specimen consisted of peripheral blood, obtained on day 0 of AZD1222 vaccination. The receptor's source is an adult in good health. CDR3 bases: TGTGCCAGCAGCTCAAGCCCTAACACTGAAGCTTTCTTT. Translating gives CASSSSPNTEAFF.